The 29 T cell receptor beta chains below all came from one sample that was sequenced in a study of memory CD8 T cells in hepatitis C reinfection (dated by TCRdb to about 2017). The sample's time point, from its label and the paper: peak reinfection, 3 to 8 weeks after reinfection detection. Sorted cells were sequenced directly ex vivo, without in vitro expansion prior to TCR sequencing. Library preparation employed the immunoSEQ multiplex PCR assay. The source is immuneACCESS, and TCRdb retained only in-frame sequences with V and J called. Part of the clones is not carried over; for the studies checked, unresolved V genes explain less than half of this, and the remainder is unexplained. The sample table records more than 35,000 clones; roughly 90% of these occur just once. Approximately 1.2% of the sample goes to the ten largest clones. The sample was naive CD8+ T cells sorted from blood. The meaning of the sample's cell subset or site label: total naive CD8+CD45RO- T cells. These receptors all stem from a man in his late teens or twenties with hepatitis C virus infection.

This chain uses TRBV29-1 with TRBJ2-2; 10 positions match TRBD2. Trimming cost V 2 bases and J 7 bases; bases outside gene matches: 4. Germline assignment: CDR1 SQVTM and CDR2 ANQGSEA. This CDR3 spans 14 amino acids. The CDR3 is CSVELAGANGELFF. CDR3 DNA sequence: TGCAGCGTTGAACTAGCGGGAGCTAACGGGGAGCTGTTTTTT.

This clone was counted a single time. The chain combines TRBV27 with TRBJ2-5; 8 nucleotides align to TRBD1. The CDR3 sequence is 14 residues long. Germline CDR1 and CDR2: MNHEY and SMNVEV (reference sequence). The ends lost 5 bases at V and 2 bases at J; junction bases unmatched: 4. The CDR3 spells CASSHRTGQETQYF. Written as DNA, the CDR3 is TGTGCCAGCAGTCACCGGACAGGGCAAGAGACCCAGTACTTC.

This CDR3 reads CASSRLATGELFF. As DNA, the CDR3 is TGTGCCAGCAGCCGACTAGCAACCGGGGAGCTGTTTTTT. The rearrangement links TRBV6-5 to TRBJ2-2; the match to TRBD2 covers 7 bases. Trimming at V came to 6 bases and at J to 5 bases, leaving 3 bases not matched to a gene. The CDR3 spans 13 residues. Germline assignment: CDR1 MNHEY and CDR2 SVGAGI.

The CDR3 sequence: CAGSSTGFHEQYV. In DNA form, the CDR3 reads TGTGCCGGCAGCTCGACAGGATTCCACGAGCAGTACGTC. The chain couples TRBV6-5 to TRBJ2-7; tentative D call: TRBD1 (6 bases). The CDR3 runs to 13 residues. Germline values: CDR1 MNHEY, CDR2 SVGAGI.

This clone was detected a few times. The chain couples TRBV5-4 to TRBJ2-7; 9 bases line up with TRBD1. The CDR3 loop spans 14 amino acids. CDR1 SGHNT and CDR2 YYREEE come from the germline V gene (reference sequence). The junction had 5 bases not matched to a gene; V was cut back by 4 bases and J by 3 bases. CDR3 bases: TGTGCCAGCAGCACCGGGACAGGGAACTACGAGCAGTACTTC. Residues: CASSTGTGNYEQYF. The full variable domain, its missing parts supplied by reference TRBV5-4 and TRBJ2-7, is ETGVTQSPTHLIKTRGQQVTLRCSSQSGHNTVSWYQQALGQGPQFIFQYYREEENGRGNFPPRFSGLQFPNYSSELNVNALELDDSALYLCASSTGTGNYEQYFGPGTRLTVT.

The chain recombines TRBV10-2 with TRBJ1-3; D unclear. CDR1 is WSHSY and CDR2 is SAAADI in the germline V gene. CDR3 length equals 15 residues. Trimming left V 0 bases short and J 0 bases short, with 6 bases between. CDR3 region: CASSESGDSGNTIYF. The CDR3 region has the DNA TGCGCCAGCAGTGAGTCTGGAGACTCTGGAAACACCATATATTTT.

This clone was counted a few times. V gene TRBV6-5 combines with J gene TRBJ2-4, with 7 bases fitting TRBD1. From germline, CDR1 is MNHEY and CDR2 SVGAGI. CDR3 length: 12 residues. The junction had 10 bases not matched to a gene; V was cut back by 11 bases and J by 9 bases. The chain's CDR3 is CAVRDSTAIQYF. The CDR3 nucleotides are TGTGCCGTCCGGGACAGCACAGCCATTCAGTACTTC.

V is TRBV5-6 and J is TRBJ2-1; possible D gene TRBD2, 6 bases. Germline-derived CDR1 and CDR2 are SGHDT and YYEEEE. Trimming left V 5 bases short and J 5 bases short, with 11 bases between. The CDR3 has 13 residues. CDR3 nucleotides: TGTGCCAGCAGTCTGGGCGGGGACAATGAGCAGTTCTTC. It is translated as CASSLGGDNEQFF.

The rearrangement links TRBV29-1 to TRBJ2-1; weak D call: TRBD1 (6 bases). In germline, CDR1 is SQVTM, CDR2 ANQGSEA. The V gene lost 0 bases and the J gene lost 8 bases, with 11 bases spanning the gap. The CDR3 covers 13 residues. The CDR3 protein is CSVEDPRGDEQFF. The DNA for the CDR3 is TGCAGCGTTGAAGATCCCAGGGGCGATGAGCAGTTCTTC.

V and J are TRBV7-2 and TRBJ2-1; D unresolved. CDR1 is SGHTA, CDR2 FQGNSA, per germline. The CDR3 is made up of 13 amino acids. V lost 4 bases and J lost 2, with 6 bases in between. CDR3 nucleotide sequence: TGTGCCAGCAGCTCCACAGCCTACAATGAGCAGTTCTTC. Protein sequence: CASSSTAYNEQFF. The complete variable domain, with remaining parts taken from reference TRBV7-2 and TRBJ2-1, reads GAGVSQSPSNKVTEKGKDVELRCDPISGHTALYWYRQSLGQGLEFLIYFQGNSAPDKSGLPSDRFSAERTGGSVSTLTIQRTQQEDSAVYLCASSSTAYNEQFFGPGTRLTVL.

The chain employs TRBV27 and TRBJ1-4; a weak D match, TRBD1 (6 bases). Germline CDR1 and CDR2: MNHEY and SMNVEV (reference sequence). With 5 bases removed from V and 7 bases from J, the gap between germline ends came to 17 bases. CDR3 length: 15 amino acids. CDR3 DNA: TGTGCCAGCAGTCCGAGGACAGAGGGAGTTGAAAAACTGTTTTTT. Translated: CASSPRTEGVEKLFF.

The CDR3 protein is CASSYSSGHQPQHF. As DNA, the CDR3 is TGTGCCAGCAGTTATTCTTCAGGGCATCAGCCCCAGCATTTT. The rearrangement joins TRBV6-1 to TRBJ1-5; possible D gene TRBD1, 5 bases. Trimming took off 5 bases at V and 5 bases at J, with 13 bases between the two ends. Germline V gives CDR1 MNHNS, CDR2 SASEGT. This CDR3 has 14 amino acids.

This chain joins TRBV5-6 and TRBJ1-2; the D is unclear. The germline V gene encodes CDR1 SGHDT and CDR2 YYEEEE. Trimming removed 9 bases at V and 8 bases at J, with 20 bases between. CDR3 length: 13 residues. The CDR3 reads CATRIGRAGGYTF. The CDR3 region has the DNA TGTGCCACCAGGATCGGGAGGGCTGGCGGCTACACCTTC. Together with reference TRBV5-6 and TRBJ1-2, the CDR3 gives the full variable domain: DAGVTQSPTHLIKTRGQQVTLRCSPKSGHDTVSWYQQALGQGPQFIFQYYEEEERQRGNFPDRFSGHQFPNYSSELNVNALLLGDSALYLCATRIGRAGGYTFGSGTRLTVV.

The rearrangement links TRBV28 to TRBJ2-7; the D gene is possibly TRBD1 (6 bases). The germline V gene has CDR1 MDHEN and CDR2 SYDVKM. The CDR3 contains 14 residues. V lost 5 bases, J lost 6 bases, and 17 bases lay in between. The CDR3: CASSPPLQGPEQYV. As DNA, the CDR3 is TGTGCCAGCAGTCCACCCTTACAGGGCCCCGAGCAGTACGTC.

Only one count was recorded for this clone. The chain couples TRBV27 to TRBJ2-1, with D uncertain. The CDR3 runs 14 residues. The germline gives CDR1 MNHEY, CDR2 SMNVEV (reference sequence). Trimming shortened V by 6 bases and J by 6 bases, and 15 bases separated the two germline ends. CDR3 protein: CASRDLGPINEQFF. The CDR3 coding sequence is TGTGCCAGCAGAGATTTGGGCCCCATCAATGAGCAGTTCTTC.

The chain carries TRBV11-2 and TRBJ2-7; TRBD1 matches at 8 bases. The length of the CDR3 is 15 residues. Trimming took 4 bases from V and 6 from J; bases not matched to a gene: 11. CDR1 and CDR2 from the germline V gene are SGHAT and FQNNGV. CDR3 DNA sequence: TGTGCCAGCAGCTCACCCCGGACAGGGACTGTCGAGCAGTACTTC. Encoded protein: CASSSPRTGTVEQYF.

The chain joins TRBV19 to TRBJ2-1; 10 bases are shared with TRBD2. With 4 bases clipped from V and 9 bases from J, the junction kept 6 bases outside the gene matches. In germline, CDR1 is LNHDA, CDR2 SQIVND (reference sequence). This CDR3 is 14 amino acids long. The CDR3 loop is CASSTLTSGVEQFF. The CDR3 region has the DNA TGTGCCAGTAGTACGCTCACTAGCGGGGTTGAGCAGTTCTTC.

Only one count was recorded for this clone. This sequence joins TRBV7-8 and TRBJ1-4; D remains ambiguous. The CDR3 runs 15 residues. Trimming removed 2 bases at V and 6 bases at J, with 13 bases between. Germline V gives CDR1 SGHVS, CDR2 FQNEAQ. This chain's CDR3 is CASSLSRGGYEKLFF. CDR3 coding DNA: TGTGCCAGCAGCTTATCCCGCGGCGGCTATGAAAAACTGTTTTTT. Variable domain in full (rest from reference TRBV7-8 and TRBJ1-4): GAGVSQSPRYKVAKRGQDVALRCDPISGHVSLFWYQQALGQGPEFLTYFQNEAQLDKSGLPSDRFFAERPEGSVSTLKIQRTQQEDSAVYLCASSLSRGGYEKLFFGSGTQLSVL.

The CDR3 nucleotides are TGTGCCAGCAGCGTAGTTCCAAATTCCTACGAGCAGTACTTC. This encodes CASSVVPNSYEQYF. This chain links TRBV9 with TRBJ2-7; no firm D call. There are 14 residues in the CDR3. The V gene's germline CDR1 is SGDLS and CDR2 YYNGEE. V gave up 0 bases and J gave up 1 base, with 8 bases separating them.

Here the CDR3 DNA reads TGTGCCAGTAGTATAGGGGGGAGGGCTGGGGCCAACGTCCTGACTTTC. It codes for CASSIGGRAGANVLTF. This chain uses TRBV19 with TRBJ2-6, with TRBD2 matching over 7 bases. Looked up from germline, CDR1 is LNHDA and CDR2 is SQIVND (reference sequence). This CDR3 has 16 amino acids. The V gene end was trimmed by 1 base and the J gene end by 2 bases; junction bases not matched to a gene: 2.

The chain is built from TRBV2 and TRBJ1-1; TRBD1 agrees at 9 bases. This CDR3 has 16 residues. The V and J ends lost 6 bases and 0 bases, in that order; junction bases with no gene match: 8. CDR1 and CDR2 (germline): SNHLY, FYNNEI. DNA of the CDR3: TGTGCCAGCAGCCCCGGGACAGGGATCTTGAACACTGAAGCTTTCTTT. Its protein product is CASSPGTGILNTEAFF.

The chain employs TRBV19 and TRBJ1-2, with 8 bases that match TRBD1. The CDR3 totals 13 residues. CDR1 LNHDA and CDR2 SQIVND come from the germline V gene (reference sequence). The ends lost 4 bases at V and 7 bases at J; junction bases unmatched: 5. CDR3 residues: CASSTGGMGGYTF. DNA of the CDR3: TGTGCCAGTAGTACAGGGGGCATGGGTGGCTACACCTTC.

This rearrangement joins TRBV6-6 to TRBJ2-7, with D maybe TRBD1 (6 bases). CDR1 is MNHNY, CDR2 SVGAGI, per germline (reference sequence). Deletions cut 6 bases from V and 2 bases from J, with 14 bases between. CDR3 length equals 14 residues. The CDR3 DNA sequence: TGTGCCAGCAGCACCGGGACAAATACCTACGAGCAGTACTTC. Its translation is CASSTGTNTYEQYF.

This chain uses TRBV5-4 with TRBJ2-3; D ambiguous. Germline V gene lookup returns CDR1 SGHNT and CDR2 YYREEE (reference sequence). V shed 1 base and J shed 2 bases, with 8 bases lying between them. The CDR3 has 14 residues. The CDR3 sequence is CASSLNSPTDTQYF. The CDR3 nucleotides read TGTGCCAGCAGCTTGAACAGCCCCACAGATACGCAGTATTTT.

The CDR3 DNA sequence: TGTGCCAGCAAAAGACTAGCGGGAGATACCGGGGAGCTGTTTTTT. This sequence encodes CASKRLAGDTGELFF. This chain uses TRBV28 with TRBJ1-3; 12 bases agree with TRBD2. Near its end, the DNA agrees better with TRBJ2-2, so the J call may be wrong. Germline CDR1 MDHEN, CDR2 SYDVKM. This CDR3 comprises 15 residues.

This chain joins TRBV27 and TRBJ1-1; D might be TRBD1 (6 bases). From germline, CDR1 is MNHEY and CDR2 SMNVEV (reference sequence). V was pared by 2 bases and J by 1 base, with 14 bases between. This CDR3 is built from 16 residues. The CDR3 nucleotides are TGTGCCAGCAGTTTAACCCAGGGGATGAGGAACACTGAAGCTTTCTTT. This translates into CASSLTQGMRNTEAFF.

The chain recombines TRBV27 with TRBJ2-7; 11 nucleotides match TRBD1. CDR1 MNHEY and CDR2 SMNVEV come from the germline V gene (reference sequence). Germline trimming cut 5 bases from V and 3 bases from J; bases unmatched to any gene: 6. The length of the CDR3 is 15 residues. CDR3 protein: CASSLSGQGDYEQYF. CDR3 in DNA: TGTGCCAGCAGTCTTTCGGGACAGGGGGACTACGAGCAGTACTTC.

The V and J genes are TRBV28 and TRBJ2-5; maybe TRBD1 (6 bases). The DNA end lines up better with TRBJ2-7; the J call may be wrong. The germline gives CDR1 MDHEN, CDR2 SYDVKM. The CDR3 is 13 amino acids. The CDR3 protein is CASSSRGSYEQYF. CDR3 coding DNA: TGTGCCAGCAGTTCCAGGGGTTCCTACGAGCAGTACTTC.

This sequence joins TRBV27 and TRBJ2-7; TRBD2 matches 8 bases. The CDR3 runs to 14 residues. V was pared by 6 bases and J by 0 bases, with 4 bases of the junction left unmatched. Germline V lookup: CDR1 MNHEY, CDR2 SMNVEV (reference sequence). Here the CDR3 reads CASSPGTSSYEQYF. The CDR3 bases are TGTGCCAGCAGCCCCGGGACTAGCTCCTACGAGCAGTACTTC.